This T cell receptor (beta chain) comes out of a study of radiotherapy plus CTLA-4 blockade in lung cancer. Participants had chemo-refractory metastatic non-small-cell lung cancer and were treated with focal radiation plus ipilimumab CTLA-4 blockade. Only in-frame clones appear in the TCRdb table, and some are missing; sequencing was by immunoSEQ multiplex PCR. This sample yields tens of thousands of clones, of which about 79% are seen a single time; more than 3.5% belongs to the top ten. Study results and limitations: In blood, TCR clones derived from the tumor expanded after radiotherapy plus ipilimumab. Reported findings show early blood T cell clone dynamics, with interferon-beta, best predicted response.

This clone was seen only once. The target antigen is unknown. This sample comprised peripheral blood, obtained from a patient treated with radiotherapy plus ipilimumab. This TCR was sampled from a human donor with non-small cell lung cancer who had a partial response to radiotherapy plus ipilimumab. Some clones in this sample may be carry-over from other donors' samples.

The CDR3 sequence: CASNCQGCTEAFF. For the CDR3, the DNA is TGTGCCAGCAACTGCCAGGGGTGCACTGAAGCTTTCTTT. The V gene is TRBV6-1, the J gene TRBJ1-1; a possible D gene is TRBD1 (6 bases). Trimming removed 7 bases from V and 4 bases from J, with 13 bases in between. The CDR3 extends over 13 amino acids. Germline V gene lookup returns CDR1 MNHNS and CDR2 SASEGT.